The rows below give T cell receptor beta chains drawn from one sample of a study of technical replicates of blood from several donors. TCRdb's table, derived via immunoSEQ multiplex PCR, lists solely in-frame clones and lacks some. The sample contains around 70,000 clones, approximately 94% of which appear only once. The sequencing input was T cells isolated from PBMCs. These receptors originate from a human donor in good health. Each CDR3 is given with its conserved first and last residue. The order of the fields is CDR3 length, D gene, V gene, J gene, clone size, CDR3 protein, CDR3 DNA. D genes are given only for firm matches. The listing skips clone size in some rows; elsewhere it reads once, few, many or a size class.

cdr3_length: 13
d_call: TRBD1
v_call: TRBV6-6
j_call: TRBJ2-7
clone_size: NA
cdr3_aa: CASSRDSHYEQYF
cdr3_nt: TGTGCCAGCAGCCGGGACAGCCACTACGAGCAGTACTTC

cdr3_length: 12
d_call: NA
v_call: TRBV5-8
j_call: TRBJ1-5
clone_size: NA
cdr3_aa: CASSLDLQPQHF
cdr3_nt: TGTGCCAGCAGCTTGGATCTCCAGCCCCAGCATTTT

cdr3_length: 15
d_call: TRBD2
v_call: TRBV4-1
j_call: TRBJ2-7
clone_size: NA
cdr3_aa: CASSHRLAGSYEQYF
cdr3_nt: TGCGCCAGCAGCCATAGACTAGCGGGATCCTACGAGCAGTACTTC

cdr3_length: 14
d_call: NA
v_call: TRBV5-4
j_call: TRBJ1-2
clone_size: NA
cdr3_aa: CASNEKGANYGYTF
cdr3_nt: TGTGCCAGCAACGAGAAGGGGGCTAACTATGGCTACACCTTC

cdr3_length: 16
d_call: TRBD2
v_call: TRBV5-6
j_call: TRBJ2-5
clone_size: NA
cdr3_aa: CASSRLREAGSETQYF
cdr3_nt: TGTGCCAGCAGTCGACTGCGGGAGGCCGGTTCAGAGACCCAGTACTTC

cdr3_length: 12
d_call: NA
v_call: TRBV25-1
j_call: TRBJ2-7
clone_size: NA
cdr3_aa: CASSGGPYEQYF
cdr3_nt: TGTGCCAGCAGCGGAGGACCCTACGAGCAGTACTTC

cdr3_length: 13
d_call: TRBD2
v_call: TRBV29-1
j_call: TRBJ2-3
clone_size: NA
cdr3_aa: CSVVLTGLNTQYF
cdr3_nt: TGCAGCGTTGTTTTGACGGGACTAAATACGCAGTATTTT

cdr3_length: 13
d_call: NA
v_call: TRBV11-3
j_call: TRBJ1-4
clone_size: NA
cdr3_aa: CASSGRLNEKLFF
cdr3_nt: TGTGCCAGCAGCGGGAGACTTAATGAAAAACTGTTTTTT

cdr3_length: 11
d_call: NA
v_call: TRBV29-1
j_call: TRBJ2-5
clone_size: NA
cdr3_aa: CSVELRGTQYF
cdr3_nt: TGCAGCGTTGAACTCAGAGGGACCCAGTACTTC

cdr3_length: 14
d_call: NA
v_call: TRBV7-9
j_call: TRBJ1-4
clone_size: once
cdr3_aa: CASSLIRTNEKLFF
cdr3_nt: TGTGCCAGCAGCTTAATTCGAACTAATGAAAAACTGTTTTTT

cdr3_length: 12
d_call: NA
v_call: TRBV5-1
j_call: TRBJ2-1
clone_size: NA
cdr3_aa: CASRIRGAEQFF
cdr3_nt: TGCGCCAGCAGAATCAGGGGAGCCGAGCAGTTCTTC

cdr3_length: 14
d_call: TRBD2
v_call: TRBV28
j_call: TRBJ2-7
clone_size: NA
cdr3_aa: CASSPSGRIYEQYF
cdr3_nt: TGTGCCAGCAGTCCTAGCGGGAGAATATACGAGCAGTACTTC

cdr3_length: 16
d_call: TRBD2
v_call: TRBV27
j_call: TRBJ2-3
clone_size: NA
cdr3_aa: CASRHRSGRRADTQYF
cdr3_nt: TGTGCCAGCAGACATCGTAGCGGGAGAAGGGCAGATACGCAGTATTTT

cdr3_length: 13
d_call: NA
v_call: TRBV9
j_call: TRBJ2-7
clone_size: NA
cdr3_aa: CASSVSPPDEQYF
cdr3_nt: TGTGCCAGCAGCGTAAGCCCTCCTGACGAGCAGTACTTC

cdr3_length: 14
d_call: NA
v_call: TRBV6-5
j_call: TRBJ1-2
clone_size: NA
cdr3_aa: CASSYSTAIGGYTF
cdr3_nt: TGTGCCAGCAGTTACTCGACGGCGATCGGGGGCTACACCTTC

cdr3_length: 13
d_call: NA
v_call: TRBV7-3
j_call: TRBJ2-7
clone_size: NA
cdr3_aa: CASSLDYSYEQYF
cdr3_nt: TGTGCCAGCAGCTTAGACTACTCCTACGAGCAGTACTTC

cdr3_length: 13
d_call: NA
v_call: TRBV19
j_call: TRBJ2-7
clone_size: once
cdr3_aa: CASSSSFVYEQYF
cdr3_nt: TGTGCCAGTAGTTCCAGTTTTGTCTACGAGCAGTACTTC

cdr3_length: 13
d_call: NA
v_call: TRBV6-1
j_call: TRBJ2-1
clone_size: NA
cdr3_aa: CASEPGPGNEQFF
cdr3_nt: TGTGCCAGCGAACCGGGTCCGGGCAATGAGCAGTTCTTC

cdr3_length: 15
d_call: TRBD2
v_call: TRBV30
j_call: TRBJ2-1
clone_size: NA
cdr3_aa: CAWSALAGGGDEQFF
cdr3_nt: TGTGCCTGGAGTGCCCTTGCGGGAGGTGGCGATGAGCAGTTCTTC

cdr3_length: 17
d_call: TRBD1
v_call: TRBV5-5
j_call: TRBJ2-6
clone_size: NA
cdr3_aa: CASSGTGGDSGANVLTF
cdr3_nt: TGTGCCAGCAGCGGGACAGGGGGGGACTCTGGGGCCAACGTCCTGACTTTC

cdr3_length: 19
d_call: TRBD2
v_call: TRBV2
j_call: TRBJ2-1
clone_size: NA
cdr3_aa: CASSSSGATKGHTYNEQFF
cdr3_nt: TGTGCCAGCAGTTCGAGCGGGGCCACCAAGGGCCATACGTACAATGAGCAGTTCTTC

cdr3_length: 16
d_call: TRBD2
v_call: TRBV6-1
j_call: TRBJ2-1
clone_size: NA
cdr3_aa: CASSENVLAGGYEQFF
cdr3_nt: TGTGCCAGCAGTGAAAATGTTCTAGCGGGAGGGTATGAGCAGTTCTTC

cdr3_length: 12
d_call: TRBD1
v_call: TRBV5-1
j_call: TRBJ1-1
clone_size: NA
cdr3_aa: CASSLQGELAFF
cdr3_nt: TGCGCCAGCAGCTTGCAGGGGGAATTAGCTTTCTTT

cdr3_length: 16
d_call: TRBD2
v_call: TRBV7-2
j_call: TRBJ2-2
clone_size: NA
cdr3_aa: CASSSLAGVNTGELFF
cdr3_nt: TGTGCCAGCAGCTCCTTAGCGGGAGTGAACACCGGGGAGCTGTTTTTT

cdr3_length: 11
d_call: NA
v_call: TRBV28
j_call: TRBJ2-7
clone_size: NA
cdr3_aa: CASSSHYEQYF
cdr3_nt: TGTGCCAGCAGTTCCCACTACGAGCAGTACTTC

cdr3_length: 16
d_call: TRBD1
v_call: TRBV5-1
j_call: TRBJ1-2
clone_size: NA
cdr3_aa: CASSLGRGLTNYGYTF
cdr3_nt: TGCGCCAGCAGCTTGGGTAGGGGGCTTACTAACTATGGCTACACCTTC

cdr3_length: 15
d_call: NA
v_call: TRBV25-1
j_call: TRBJ2-1
clone_size: NA
cdr3_aa: CASSAQGWLYNEQFF
cdr3_nt: TGTGCCAGCAGTGCCCAGGGGTGGCTTTACAATGAGCAGTTCTTC

cdr3_length: 12
d_call: NA
v_call: TRBV13
j_call: TRBJ1-2
clone_size: NA
cdr3_aa: CASSQQGYGYTF
cdr3_nt: TGTGCCAGCAGCCAGCAGGGCTATGGCTACACCTTC

cdr3_length: 12
d_call: NA
v_call: TRBV4-1
j_call: TRBJ1-1
clone_size: NA
cdr3_aa: CASSQVGGVAFF
cdr3_nt: TGCGCCAGCAGCCAAGTAGGGGGTGTAGCTTTCTTT

cdr3_length: 16
d_call: NA
v_call: TRBV5-4
j_call: TRBJ2-3
clone_size: NA
cdr3_aa: CASSLEAGTGTDTQYF
cdr3_nt: TGTGCCAGCAGCTTGGAGGCGGGAACTGGCACAGATACGCAGTATTTT

cdr3_length: 15
d_call: TRBD1
v_call: TRBV11-2
j_call: TRBJ2-7
clone_size: NA
cdr3_aa: CASSLAGTGGHEQYF
cdr3_nt: TGTGCCAGCAGCTTAGCGGGGACAGGGGGCCACGAGCAGTACTTC

cdr3_length: 16
d_call: TRBD2
v_call: TRBV19
j_call: TRBJ2-1
clone_size: NA
cdr3_aa: CASKISSGPSYNEQFF
cdr3_nt: TGTGCCAGTAAGATCTCTAGCGGACCTTCCTACAATGAGCAGTTCTTC

cdr3_length: 12
d_call: NA
v_call: TRBV7-2
j_call: TRBJ1-1
clone_size: once
cdr3_aa: CAIDLGPTEAFF
cdr3_nt: TGTGCCATCGACCTGGGGCCCACTGAAGCTTTCTTT

cdr3_length: 15
d_call: NA
v_call: TRBV6-1
j_call: TRBJ1-5
clone_size: NA
cdr3_aa: CASSDLQSRNQPQHF
cdr3_nt: TGTGCCAGCAGTGATTTACAGAGCCGCAATCAGCCCCAGCATTTT

cdr3_length: 14
d_call: TRBD1
v_call: TRBV11-3
j_call: TRBJ1-1
clone_size: NA
cdr3_aa: CASSWGQLNTEAFF
cdr3_nt: TGTGCCAGCAGCTGGGGACAGTTGAACACTGAAGCTTTCTTT

cdr3_length: 13
d_call: TRBD2
v_call: TRBV11-2
j_call: TRBJ2-7
clone_size: NA
cdr3_aa: CASGLAGDYEQYF
cdr3_nt: TGTGCCAGCGGACTAGCGGGAGATTACGAGCAGTACTTC

cdr3_length: 15
d_call: TRBD2
v_call: TRBV9
j_call: TRBJ2-1
clone_size: NA
cdr3_aa: CASSVGLATYNEQFF
cdr3_nt: TGTGCCAGCAGCGTTGGACTAGCGACCTACAATGAGCAGTTCTTC

cdr3_length: 15
d_call: TRBD2
v_call: TRBV6-5
j_call: TRBJ2-7
clone_size: NA
cdr3_aa: CASSQLAGGPREQYF
cdr3_nt: TGTGCCAGCAGCCAACTAGCGGGAGGTCCACGGGAGCAGTACTTC

cdr3_length: 14
d_call: NA
v_call: TRBV4-3
j_call: TRBJ2-7
clone_size: NA
cdr3_aa: CASSQTPDYYEQYF
cdr3_nt: TGCGCCAGCAGCCAAACCCCAGACTACTACGAGCAGTACTTC

cdr3_length: 17
d_call: TRBD2
v_call: TRBV10-1
j_call: TRBJ2-3
clone_size: NA
cdr3_aa: CASSDSTKREWGDTQYF
cdr3_nt: TGCGCCAGCAGTGACTCCACCAAGCGGGAATGGGGGGATACGCAGTATTTT

cdr3_length: 13
d_call: NA
v_call: TRBV19
j_call: TRBJ1-5
clone_size: NA
cdr3_aa: CASSTGSGQPQHF
cdr3_nt: TGTGCCAGTAGTACCGGGTCTGGGCAGCCCCAGCATTTT

cdr3_length: 13
d_call: TRBD1
v_call: TRBV4-3
j_call: TRBJ1-2
clone_size: NA
cdr3_aa: CASSQSGQGIGTF
cdr3_nt: TGCGCCAGCAGCCAGTCGGGACAGGGGATCGGCACCTTC

cdr3_length: 14
d_call: NA
v_call: TRBV5-1
j_call: TRBJ1-4
clone_size: NA
cdr3_aa: CASSMETRNEKLFF
cdr3_nt: TGCGCCAGCAGCATGGAGACGAGGAATGAAAAACTGTTTTTT

cdr3_length: 14
d_call: TRBD2
v_call: TRBV10-3
j_call: TRBJ2-5
clone_size: NA
cdr3_aa: CAISDSREIETQYF
cdr3_nt: TGTGCCATCAGTGACTCGCGGGAGATAGAGACCCAGTACTTC

cdr3_length: 14
d_call: NA
v_call: TRBV7-2
j_call: TRBJ2-7
clone_size: once
cdr3_aa: CASSLADTSYEQYF
cdr3_nt: TGTGCCAGCAGCTTAGCCGATACTTCCTACGAGCAGTACTTC

cdr3_length: 13
d_call: NA
v_call: TRBV6-4
j_call: TRBJ2-5
clone_size: NA
cdr3_aa: CASSERQRETQYF
cdr3_nt: TGTGCCAGCAGTGAGAGACAGCGAGAGACCCAGTACTTC

cdr3_length: 16
d_call: NA
v_call: TRBV9
j_call: TRBJ2-2
clone_size: NA
cdr3_aa: CASSARSSYMYGELFF
cdr3_nt: TGTGCCAGCAGCGCCCGCTCCTCGTACATGTACGGGGAGCTGTTTTTT

cdr3_length: 15
d_call: TRBD1
v_call: TRBV6-5
j_call: TRBJ1-3
clone_size: NA
cdr3_aa: CASSTGQGAGNTIYF
cdr3_nt: TGTGCCAGCAGTACAGGACAGGGGGCCGGAAACACCATATATTTT

cdr3_length: 11
d_call: NA
v_call: TRBV7-3
j_call: TRBJ2-1
clone_size: NA
cdr3_aa: CASSFDNEQFF
cdr3_nt: TGTGCCAGCAGCTTCGACAATGAGCAGTTCTTC

cdr3_length: 14
d_call: NA
v_call: TRBV4-2
j_call: TRBJ1-5
clone_size: NA
cdr3_aa: CASSQGGPNQPQHF
cdr3_nt: TGTGCCAGCAGCCAGGGGGGACCCAATCAGCCCCAGCATTTT

cdr3_length: 12
d_call: NA
v_call: TRBV7-9
j_call: TRBJ1-5
clone_size: NA
cdr3_aa: CASSLVEGPQHF
cdr3_nt: TGTGCCAGCAGCTTAGTTGAGGGGCCCCAGCATTTT